A single sample is the source of the 2 T cell receptor beta chains below, sequenced in a study of OX40 agonist ivuxolimab in advanced cancers. This table comes from immunoSEQ multiplex PCR, and its TCRdb copy is limited to in-frame clones, with some not included. Of some 43,000 clones in the sample, around nine tenths are singletons; the top ten hold around a tenth. The sample was CD4+ or CD8+ T cells sorted from blood, taken in a trial of the OX40 agonist ivuxolimab. The receptors were gathered from an adult with an advanced solid tumor such as melanoma, head and neck, liver or kidney cancer.

This chain connects TRBV27 to TRBJ2-1; 8 nucleotides align to TRBD2. With 5 bases clipped from V and 5 bases from J, the junction kept 8 bases outside the gene matches. The CDR3 sequence is 15 residues long. Germline loops: CDR1 MNHEY, CDR2 SMNVEV (reference sequence). CDR3 nucleotides: TGTGCCAGCAGTCCCCGGGAGGGAGTCCACAATGAGCAGTTCTTC. As protein: CASSPREGVHNEQFF.

The V call is TRBV5-1, the J call TRBJ2-7; 11 bases are shared with TRBD1. The CDR3 runs 15 residues. Looked up from germline, CDR1 is SGHRS and CDR2 is YFSETQ. The junction had 8 bases not matched to a gene; V was cut back by 2 bases and J by 7 bases. This CDR3 reads CASSFSGQGAWEQYF. In DNA, the CDR3 is TGCGCCAGCAGCTTTTCTGGACAGGGGGCTTGGGAGCAGTACTTC.